The present T cell receptor (beta chain) was sequenced within a study of Ad26.COV2.S vaccination and SARS-CoV-2 variants. Measured with immunoSEQ multiplex PCR; TCRdb has only the in-frame clones, and not every one. The repertoire holds some 190,000 clones, with around nine tenths as singletons. This CDR3 is 14 amino acids long. V trimming: 7 bases; J trimming: 8 bases; junction bases outside the gene matches: 12. The germline V gene encodes CDR1 MNHNY and CDR2 SVGAGI (reference sequence). Note on this clone: Its antigen is not known.

Whole-study results and caveats: Analytic work on TCR breadth and depth might have understated the full extent of total T cell responses. After vaccination, reports described spike-specific CD8+ and CD4+ T cell responses as showing substantial breadth.

V is TRBV6-6 and J is TRBJ1-2; 8 bases fit TRBD1. The input for sequencing was peripheral blood, taken after recovery from COVID-19. This TCR derives from a human donor who had recovered from COVID-19. Here the CDR3 DNA reads TGTGCCAGCACCCAACGGGAACAGGGGGGGGGCTACACCTTC. Its translation: CASTQREQGGGYTF.